Listed below are T cell receptor beta chains from one sample, sequenced in a study of PD-L1 blockade in urothelial cancer. Profiling relied on immunoSEQ multiplex PCR, and the TCRdb table lists in-frame clones only, not all of them. This table holds 35,000 to 50,000 clones, about four fifths found once. This sample comprised PBMCs, obtained around atezolizumab (anti-PD-L1) treatment. These receptors came from a man between 65 and 85 years old with urothelial cancer. The CDR3 runs from the conserved cysteine through the conserved F or W. The D gene is left open where the match is weak. Size is omitted from some rows. Given values are once, few, many or a class for expanded clones.

D gene	V gene	clone size	J gene	CDR3 DNA	CDR3 protein
-	TRBV5-8	-	TRBJ2-5	TGTGCCAGCAGCGTGGGCCAGCTGGGCTACGAGACCCAGTACTTC	CASSVGQLGYETQYF
-	TRBV4-2	-	TRBJ2-3	TGTGCCAGCAGCCAAGATAAGAGGAGGACAGATACGCAGTATTTT	CASSQDKRRTDTQYF
-	TRBV28	few	TRBJ1-2	TGTGCCAGCAGTTTAGTTTCAGGGCTGCATGGCTACACCTTC	CASSLVSGLHGYTF
-	TRBV7-9	-	TRBJ2-1	TGTGCCAGCAGCTCCTCGGGGTCTACCTACAATGAGCAGTTCTTC	CASSSSGSTYNEQFF
TRBD2	TRBV9	-	TRBJ2-1	TGTGCCAGCAGCGTAGCCGGGACTAGCGGGAGTCATGAGCAGTTCTTC	CASSVAGTSGSHEQFF
-	TRBV4-3	-	TRBJ1-4	TGCGCCAGCAGCCAAGAACAGGTAGATGAAAAACTGTTTTTT	CASSQEQVDEKLFF
TRBD2	TRBV15	-	TRBJ2-5	TGTGCCACCAGCAGGGGGGGGTTTGGGGGATTGAAGACCCAGTACTTC	CATSRGGFGGLKTQYF
TRBD2	TRBV28	once	TRBJ2-7	TGTGCCAGCAGTGTCCCGGGACTACACTACGAGCAGTACTTC	CASSVPGLHYEQYF
TRBD1	TRBV27	-	TRBJ1-1	TGTGCCAGCAGTTCCGGGACAGGGGAGAACACTGAAGCTTTCTTT	CASSSGTGENTEAFF
-	TRBV7-9	-	TRBJ1-4	TGTGCTTGGGGCAGGGAAGGTGAAAAACTGTTTTTT	CAWGREGEKLFF
-	TRBV28	-	TRBJ1-2	TGTGCCAGCAGTTTGTACAGAAGCAACTATGGCTACACCTTC	CASSLYRSNYGYTF
TRBD2	TRBV7-2	-	TRBJ2-7	TGTGCCAGCAGCAAGGGGACTAGCGGTTACAAATACGAGCAGTACTTC	CASSKGTSGYKYEQYF
-	TRBV13	-	TRBJ1-4	TGTGCCAGCAGCTTAAGAGCAACTAATGAAAAACTGTTTTTT	CASSLRATNEKLFF
-	TRBV4-2	few	TRBJ2-2	TGTGCCAGCAGCCAAGATAGCGTTCGGGCCGGGGAGCTGTTTTTT	CASSQDSVRAGELFF
TRBD2	TRBV11-2	-	TRBJ2-2	TGTGCCAGCAGCTCGACTAGCGGGATCACCGGGGAGCTGTTTTTT	CASSSTSGITGELFF
-	TRBV7-2	few	TRBJ1-3	TGTGCCAGCAGCGTTAGCCGAACAACTTCTGGAAACACCATATATTTT	CASSVSRTTSGNTIYF
-	TRBV28	few	TRBJ2-2	TGTGCCAGCAGTGTGGGGAAAGGGGTTAACACCGGGGAGCTGTTTTTT	CASSVGKGVNTGELFF
-	TRBV6-6	few	TRBJ1-1	TGTGCCAGCGGCAGCACTGAAGCTTTCTTT	CASGSTEAFF
TRBD1	TRBV7-9	-	TRBJ1-1	TGTGCCAGCAGCTTAGAGGGGGCCGAAGCTTTCTTT	CASSLEGAEAFF
TRBD2	TRBV9	-	TRBJ2-1	TGTGCCAGCAGCCTGACTAGCGGCGACTACAATGAGCAGTTCTTC	CASSLTSGDYNEQFF
-	TRBV7-7	-	TRBJ2-5	TGTGCTAGCAGCTTAGCTCCGGCAGGGGAAGAGACCCAGTACTTC	CASSLAPAGEETQYF
-	TRBV13	-	TRBJ1-1	TGTGCCAGCAGCCCGGCGAACGGACGGGGTGACACTGAAGCTTTCTTT	CASSPANGRGDTEAFF
-	TRBV14	-	TRBJ2-1	TGTGCCAGCAGCCAAGGTAACGTCATAAGCGGCGATGAGCAGTTCTTC	CASSQGNVISGDEQFF
TRBD1	TRBV19	-	TRBJ1-1	TGTGCCAGTAGTATTCAGACAGGGGGGGAAGATGAAGCTTTCTTT	CASSIQTGGEDEAFF
-	TRBV27	once	TRBJ2-6	TGTGCCAGCAGTTTGGAGGTGAGGAGTCCCCCGGGGGCCAACGTCCTGACTTTC	CASSLEVRSPPGANVLTF
-	TRBV27	-	TRBJ1-5	TGTGCCAGCAGCCCCCAGGGGTTCGGGGGCAATCAGCCCCAGCATTTT	CASSPQGFGGNQPQHF
-	TRBV25-1	-	TRBJ2-7	TGTGCCAGGAGGAAACTGAGCGGCCCCTACCCCTACGAGCAGTACTTC	CARRKLSGPYPYEQYF
TRBD1	TRBV2	-	TRBJ2-5	TGTGCCAGCAGCAAGGGGACAGGGGGCCGAGAGACCCAGTACTTC	CASSKGTGGRETQYF
TRBD1	TRBV19	once	TRBJ1-5	TGTGCCAGTACGAGGGAAACAGGGGCCGTAGGCAATCAGCCCCAGCATTTT	CASTRETGAVGNQPQHF
TRBD1	TRBV27	-	TRBJ2-6	TGTGCCAGCAGTCCGGTGACAGGGGTTAGGTTATCTGGGGCCAACGTCCTGACTTTC	CASSPVTGVRLSGANVLTF
TRBD2	TRBV7-2	-	TRBJ2-3	TGTGCCAGCAGCTTAGCGGGAGCGGGGGCAGATACGCAGTATTTT	CASSLAGAGADTQYF
-	TRBV11-2	-	TRBJ1-1	TGTGCCAGCAGCTTGTACGGGGTTTCGAACACTGAAGCTTTCTTT	CASSLYGVSNTEAFF
TRBD1	TRBV5-1	-	TRBJ2-7	TGCGCCAGCAGCTTGGTACCGGGACAGGGGCGCGAGCAGTACTTC	CASSLVPGQGREQYF
TRBD2	TRBV4-2	-	TRBJ2-5	TGTGCCAGCAGCCTCCAACTAGCGGGAGTTTGGGAGACCCAGTACTTC	CASSLQLAGVWETQYF
-	TRBV6-6	once	TRBJ1-5	TGTGCCAGCACCGGGGGTTTGGGCAATCAGCCCCAGCATTTT	CASTGGLGNQPQHF
-	TRBV6-1	-	TRBJ2-4	TGTGCCAGCAGTGAAGCGGGAGACGGGTCCAAAAACATTCAGTACTTC	CASSEAGDGSKNIQYF
-	TRBV5-4	-	TRBJ2-3	TGTGCCAGCAGCTTAGGGGGAAACACAGATACGCAGTATTTT	CASSLGGNTDTQYF
TRBD2	TRBV18	-	TRBJ2-5	TGTGCCAGCTCACCTAGGACTAGCGAGCAAGAGACCCAGTACTTC	CASSPRTSEQETQYF
-	TRBV7-2	-	TRBJ1-2	TGTGCCAGCAGCCTACAGGGTTATAACTATGGCTACACCTTC	CASSLQGYNYGYTF
-	TRBV7-3	-	TRBJ2-1	TGTGCCAGCAGCCGCGACAGTTACAATGAGCAGTTCTTC	CASSRDSYNEQFF
-	TRBV4-3	-	TRBJ1-3	TGCGCCAGCAGCCAAGCACCACAGGGAACTGGAAACACCATATATTTT	CASSQAPQGTGNTIYF
-	TRBV9	-	TRBJ2-1	TGTGCCAGCAGCGTAGATCCCAGAAGCAATGAGCAGTTCTTC	CASSVDPRSNEQFF
-	TRBV7-9	-	TRBJ2-7	TGTGCCAGCAGCTCACCTCAGGACTACGAGCAGTACTTC	CASSSPQDYEQYF
TRBD1	TRBV14	-	TRBJ1-1	TGTGCCAGCAGCCATCCCGGACAGGGAGGAGGGTATAGGACTGAAGCTTTCTTT	CASSHPGQGGGYRTEAFF
-	TRBV7-9	-	TRBJ1-2	TGTGCCAGCAGCTCCTATAACTATGGCTACACCTTC	CASSSYNYGYTF
-	TRBV6-5	-	TRBJ1-1	TGTGCCAGCAGTTACTCTCAGGGGATGAACACTGAAGCTTTCTTT	CASSYSQGMNTEAFF
TRBD1	TRBV9	-	TRBJ1-2	TGTGCCAGCAGCGTAGGTGAGGGGGCCTTCTATGGCTACACCTTC	CASSVGEGAFYGYTF
-	TRBV1	-	TRBJ1-5	TGCACCAGCAGCCAAGACAGGGTTGGGCAGCCCCAGCATTTT	CTSSQDRVGQPQHF
-	TRBV5-4	-	TRBJ1-2	TGTGCCAGCAGCTCCGCCGCGTATGGCTACACCTTC	CASSSAAYGYTF
-	TRBV4-3	-	TRBJ1-1	TGCGCCAGCAGCCGGGGCAGAGGAAGCCCTGAAGCTTTCTTT	CASSRGRGSPEAFF
-	TRBV7-2	-	TRBJ2-7	TGTGCCAGCAGCATAAGGCAGGGGCACGAGCAGTACTTC	CASSIRQGHEQYF